These 31 T cell receptor beta chains originate from one sample sequenced in a study of blood T cell repertoires in COVID-19. Profiled with immunoSEQ multiplex PCR; TCRdb holds only in-frame clones, not every one. The data show roughly 400,000 clones, with about 90% seen just once and about 2.1% held by the top ten. Sequenced sample: peripheral blood. These receptors were collected from a woman aged 55-70 years with COVID-19, enrolled during active disease.

This clone was recorded a few times. The chain has TRBV7-9 and TRBJ2-2, with D maybe TRBD1 (5 bases). CDR1 and CDR2 (germline): SEHNR, FQNEAQ (reference sequence). The ends were cut back, 5 bases at V and 7 bases at J, with 14 bases in the middle. There are 14 residues in the CDR3. CDR3 DNA: TGTGCCAGCAGCCGGCAGGGAAAGGGCGGGGAGCTGTTTTTT. Translation: CASSRQGKGGELFF.

J is TRBJ1-6 and V is TRBV15; D gene unclear. This CDR3 has 12 residues. The germline gives CDR1 LNHNV, CDR2 YYDKDF (reference sequence). Trimming stripped 1 base from V and 12 bases from J, with 7 bases between. For the CDR3, the DNA is TGTGCCACCAGCAGAGTCGAGCAACCCCTCCACTTT. Translating it yields CATSRVEQPLHF.

This clone was seen once. At one boundary the junction diverges from the germline segment, which might be a read error. J is TRBJ1-6 and V is TRBV23-1, with a possible D match to TRBD1 (5 bases). TRBV23-1 is an ORF for which the function is uncertain. The CDR3 sequence is 16 residues long. The CDR3 DNA is TGCGCCAGCAGTCAATCGGGGCACTCCCATAATTCACCCCTCCACTTT. Translation gives CASSQSGHSHNSPLHF.

The chain combines TRBV5-5 with TRBJ2-1, with 9 bases fitting TRBD1. Germline V gives CDR1 SGHKS, CDR2 YYEKEE (reference sequence). This CDR3 region has 13 residues. J gave up 1 base and V 7 bases, and 0 bases lay outside the gene matches. The CDR3 nucleotides read TGTGCCAGCGGACAGGGGTCCTACAATGAGCAGTTCTTC. It specifies CASGQGSYNEQFF.

The chain joins TRBV7-9 to TRBJ2-7; D perhaps matches TRBD2 (5 bases). Trimming took off 3 bases at V and 1 base at J, with 10 bases between the two ends. The CDR3 consists of 14 residues. Germline V lookup: CDR1 SEHNR, CDR2 FQNEAQ (reference sequence). This CDR3 reads CASSLSGGSYEQYF. The DNA for the CDR3 is TGTGCCAGCAGCTTGAGTGGCGGGTCCTACGAGCAGTACTTC.

V gene TRBV5-1 combines with J gene TRBJ1-2; maybe TRBD1 (6 bases). Germline V gene sequence: CDR1 SGHRS, CDR2 YFSETQ. Trimming removed 3 bases at V and 6 bases at J, with 15 bases between. The CDR3 is made up of 14 amino acids. CDR3 DNA sequence: TGCGCCAGCAGCTCAACAGGGTACAGTGATGGCTACACCTTC. This encodes CASSSTGYSDGYTF.

The V and J genes are TRBV19 and TRBJ1-5, with TRBD1 identical over 8 bases. CDR3 length equals 18 residues. CDR1 and CDR2 (germline): LNHDA, SQIVND (reference sequence). After removal of 7 bases from V and 3 bases from J, the junction contained 17 bases not matched to a gene. CDR3 nucleotides: TGTGCCAGTAAGGGGACAGGAGGTGTAAAAGGGGTCAATCAGCCCCAGCATTTT. As protein: CASKGTGGVKGVNQPQHF.

The rearrangement links TRBV7-9 to TRBJ1-2; D remains ambiguous. The V and J ends lost 7 bases and 3 bases respectively, with 9 bases between them. CDR1 SEHNR and CDR2 FQNEAQ come from the germline V gene (reference sequence). The CDR3 is 12 amino acids. The CDR3: CASKGGHYGYTF. CDR3 sequence (DNA): TGTGCCAGCAAAGGCGGCCACTATGGCTACACCTTC.

The chain has TRBV5-1 and TRBJ1-2, with 7 bases that match TRBD1. Per germline, CDR1 SGHRS and CDR2 YFSETQ. CDR3 length: 13 amino acids. V lost 4 bases, J lost 5 bases, and 5 bases stayed unmatched. The CDR3, as DNA: TGCGCCAGCAGCCCAGACAGGGTTTATGGCTACACCTTC. The encoded protein is CASSPDRVYGYTF.

The gene calls are TRBV2 and TRBJ1-6, with 8 bases matching TRBD1. V lost 6 bases to trimming and J lost 0 bases; unmatched junction nucleotides: 10. Germline assignment: CDR1 SNHLY and CDR2 FYNNEI. CDR3 length: 18 amino acids. The CDR3 nucleotides are TGTGCCAGCAGCCCGGGACAGGCCCGGAGCTCCTATAATTCACCCCTCCACTTT. This translates into CASSPGQARSSYNSPLHF.

This clone was picked up one time. The chain has TRBV6-4 and TRBJ2-7; D call uncertain. Germline V gene sequence: CDR1 MRHNA, CDR2 SNTAGT. Trimming stripped 4 bases from V and 4 bases from J, with 5 bases between. The CDR3 runs to 11 residues. CDR3 sequence (DNA): TGTGCCAGCAGTGGGCTTTACGAGCAGTACTTC. Translation gives CASSGLYEQYF.

This chain links TRBV6-6 with TRBJ1-2; D may be TRBD1 (6 bases). Trimming pared 4 bases from V and 5 bases from J, leaving 14 bases between. The CDR3 extends over 14 amino acids. Germline values: CDR1 MNHNY, CDR2 SVGAGI (reference sequence). The DNA for the CDR3 is TGTGCCAGCAGTTTAAACAGGGATTATTATGGCTACACCTTC. Translated: CASSLNRDYYGYTF.

A few counts support this clone. J is TRBJ2-3 and V is TRBV5-1; 10 bases are a match to TRBD1. CDR3 size: 15 residues. The germline V gene encodes CDR1 SGHRS and CDR2 YFSETQ. V lost 0 bases to trimming and J lost 3 bases; unmatched junction nucleotides: 1. CDR3 nucleotide sequence: TGCGCCAGCAGCTTGGTGGGACAGGGGACAGATACGCAGTATTTT. Translated, it gives CASSLVGQGTDTQYF. Full variable domain (rest looked up from reference TRBV5-1 and TRBJ2-3): KAGVTQTPRYLIKTRGQQVTLSCSPISGHRSVSWYQQTPGQGLQFLFEYFSETQRNKGNFPGRFSGRQFSNSRSEMNVSTLELGDSALYLCASSLVGQGTDTQYFGPGTRLTVL.

This chain links TRBV3-1 (or the pseudogene TRBV3-2) with TRBJ1-1; D not certain. The CDR3 runs to 14 residues. The germline gives CDR1 LGHDT, CDR2 YNNKEL (reference sequence). Trimming left V 4 bases short and J 6 bases short, with 15 bases between. CDR3 sequence reads: CASSLGGIGAEAFF. Here the CDR3 DNA reads TGTGCCAGCAGCCTCGGAGGAATTGGGGCTGAAGCTTTCTTT.

This rearrangement joins TRBV28 to TRBJ1-1, with D unclear. The V gene lost 3 bases and the J gene lost 4 bases, with 12 bases spanning the gap. The CDR3 totals 14 residues. Germline lookup yields CDR1 MDHEN and CDR2 SYDVKM. CDR3 coding DNA: TGTGCCAGCAGTTTTTCCGGGATAGGCACTGAAGCTTTCTTT. Translating it yields CASSFSGIGTEAFF.

The chain employs TRBV5-4 and TRBJ1-5; maybe TRBD1 (6 bases). The CDR3 is 15 residues long. Germline V lookup: CDR1 SGHNT, CDR2 YYREEE (reference sequence). Trimming stripped 1 base from V and 5 bases from J, with 13 bases between. DNA for the CDR3: TGTGCCAGCAGCTTGTCAGGGGCTGGGGATCAGCCCCAGCATTTT. This translates into CASSLSGAGDQPQHF.

The chain has TRBV11-2 and TRBJ1-2, with TRBD1 matching over 12 bases. This CDR3 region has 14 residues. J gave up 7 bases and V 5 bases, and 5 bases lay outside the gene matches. The germline CDR1 and CDR2 sequences are SGHAT and FQNNGV. CDR3 sequence: CASSRDRGPGGYTF. DNA of the CDR3: TGTGCCAGCAGCCGGGACAGGGGGCCTGGTGGCTACACCTTC.

The gene calls are TRBV9 and TRBJ2-5; TRBD2 matches at 11 bases. From germline, CDR1 is SGDLS and CDR2 YYNGEE. V lost 3 bases, J lost 5 bases, and 6 bases stayed unmatched. The CDR3 is made up of 15 amino acids. This CDR3 is CASSAIAGGVETQYF. CDR3 nucleotide sequence: TGTGCCAGCAGCGCAATAGCGGGGGGGGTGGAGACCCAGTACTTC.

The J gene is TRBJ2-6, the V gene TRBV7-2, with unresolved D. Trimming pared 5 bases from V and 0 bases from J, leaving 8 bases between. Germline V CDR1 and CDR2: SGHTA, FQGNSA. This CDR3 spans 15 amino acids. The CDR3 region has the DNA TGTGCCAGCAGCCCCGACATCTCTGGGGCCAACGTCCTGACTTTC. It specifies CASSPDISGANVLTF.

The CDR3 DNA is TGTGCCAGCAGTTTACCGCCCAGGGGGGAGGTTTTTCAGAACACTGAAGCTTTCTTT. This codes for CASSLPPRGEVFQNTEAFF. V gene TRBV28 combines with J gene TRBJ1-1; 7 nucleotides align to TRBD1. The CDR3 sequence is 19 residues long. Germline CDR1 is MDHEN and CDR2 is SYDVKM. J was trimmed by 1 base and V by 2 bases; bases with no gene match: 16. The full variable domain, its missing parts supplied by reference TRBV28 and TRBJ1-1, is DVKVTQSSRYLVKRTGEKVFLECVQDMDHENMFWYRQDPGLGLRLIYFSYDVKMKEKGDIPEGYSVSREKKERFSLILESASTNQTSMYLCASSLPPRGEVFQNTEAFFGQGTRLTVV.

This chain uses TRBV27 with TRBJ2-3; possible D gene TRBD2, 7 bases. V was trimmed by 4 bases and J by 1 base, leaving 15 bases between them. CDR1 MNHEY and CDR2 SMNVEV come from the germline V gene (reference sequence). This CDR3 spans 16 amino acids. DNA of the CDR3: TGTGCCAGCAGTTCCAACCAGGGGAGGGGCACAGATACGCAGTATTTT. Its translation: CASSSNQGRGTDTQYF.

The CDR3 reads CASSVLGHASGANVLTF. The CDR3 DNA is TGTGCCAGCAGCGTATTAGGACACGCCTCTGGGGCCAACGTCCTGACTTTC. The chain carries TRBV9 and TRBJ2-6, with a weak D call TRBD1 (5 bases). Between the trimmed V and J ends, which lost 1 base and 0 bases, there was a span of 11 bases. This CDR3 comprises 17 residues. The germline V gene has CDR1 SGDLS and CDR2 YYNGEE.

This chain uses TRBV6-1 with TRBJ1-5; TRBD1 matches 7 bases. Germline-derived CDR1 and CDR2 are MNHNS and SASEGT. The CDR3 consists of 17 residues. Trimming took 4 bases from V and 5 from J; bases not matched to a gene: 14. CDR3 DNA: TGTGCCAGCAGTGCCCGAGGGGGCAGGGGGGAATATCAGCCCCAGCATTTT. This encodes CASSARGGRGEYQPQHF.

J is TRBJ2-5 and V is TRBV7-8, with TRBD2 matching over 11 bases. The CDR3 sequence is 18 residues long. The trim removed 5 bases at V and 4 bases at J, leaving 15 bases unmatched. Germline V lookup: CDR1 SGHVS, CDR2 FQNEAQ. DNA of the CDR3: TGTGCCAGCAGCCGTGGGCTTACTAGCGGGGGCCAGGGAGAGACCCAGTACTTC. Residues: CASSRGLTSGGQGETQYF.

There are a few counts of this clone. This CDR3 is CASSTTGNYGYTF. The CDR3 DNA follows: TGTGCCAGCAGCACGACAGGGAACTATGGCTACACCTTC. The chain uses TRBV7-6 and TRBJ1-2; 7 positions match TRBD1. With 5 bases clipped from V and 2 bases from J, the junction kept 2 bases outside the gene matches. Per the germline V gene, CDR1 is SGHVS and CDR2 is FNYEAQ. The length of the CDR3 is 13 residues.

The chain joins TRBV5-1 to TRBJ2-1; TRBD1 is a possible D gene (5 bases). Trimming shortened V by 2 bases and J by 6 bases, and 12 bases separated the two germline ends. Germline-derived CDR1 and CDR2 are SGHRS and YFSETQ. The CDR3 loop spans 14 amino acids. The DNA of the CDR3 is TGCGCCAGCAGCTTCGTGCAGGGTCCCAATGAGCAGTTCTTC. This translates into CASSFVQGPNEQFF.

V is TRBV10-3 and J is TRBJ2-1; tentatively, D is TRBD1 (6 bases). The CDR3 length is 13 residues. Germline assignment: CDR1 ENHRY and CDR2 SYGVKD. The ends were cut back, 9 bases at V and 2 bases at J, with 11 bases in the middle. CDR3 protein: CAIEQGPYNEQFF. For the CDR3, the DNA is TGTGCCATAGAACAGGGTCCCTACAATGAGCAGTTCTTC.

The chain is built from TRBV5-5 and TRBJ2-1; the D is unclear. The CDR3 runs to 14 residues. The germline V and J ends were trimmed by 0 bases and 9 bases, with 13 bases remaining between them. In germline, CDR1 is SGHKS, CDR2 YYEKEE (reference sequence). The chain's CDR3 is CASSLGQIRTEQFF. The CDR3 DNA is TGTGCCAGCAGCTTGGGACAAATACGCACTGAGCAGTTCTTC.

This clone has a handful of counts. This rearrangement joins TRBV2 to TRBJ2-7; 9 bases align to TRBD1. CDR1 and CDR2 from the germline V gene are SNHLY and FYNNEI. The CDR3 length is 14 residues. V trimming: 6 bases; J trimming: 6 bases; junction bases outside the gene matches: 9. CDR3 coding DNA: TGTGCCAGCAGCCACCGGGACAGGGTCTTCGAGCAGTACTTC. Translated, it gives CASSHRDRVFEQYF.

This clone was picked up a small number of times. The chain is built from TRBV27 and TRBJ1-5; D perhaps matches TRBD1 (5 bases). The germline gives CDR1 MNHEY, CDR2 SMNVEV (reference sequence). Trimming removed 4 bases at V and 1 base at J, with 11 bases between. This CDR3 is built from 15 residues. This CDR3 reads CASSYGGRSNQPQHF. The CDR3 DNA sequence: TGTGCCAGCAGTTACGGGGGTCGGAGCAATCAGCCCCAGCATTTT.

The chain carries TRBV5-1 and TRBJ1-4; D gene unclear. Germline lookup yields CDR1 SGHRS and CDR2 YFSETQ. The V gene lost 6 bases and the J gene lost 0 bases, with 15 bases spanning the gap. The CDR3 length is 16 residues. The CDR3: CASTMAPGSTNEKLFF. Here the CDR3 DNA reads TGCGCCAGCACCATGGCCCCGGGATCAACTAATGAAAAACTGTTTTTT.